This T cell receptor beta chain was recorded in a study of cytomegalovirus exposure and HLA in healthy donors. Both 60 Vbeta primers and 13 Jbeta primers went into the PCR. Assay used: immunoSEQ multiplex PCR; TCRdb lists only in-frame clones, some missing. The table records about 110,000 clones, almost 70% of them present only once. General study points: There were reportedly fewer N-insertions in an Asian-associated ancestry cluster than the roughly 670-donor mean, in a later analysis. According to the study, 180 or so TCR beta chains were cytomegalovirus-associated.

Points on this clone: The antigen is unknown.

Germline V CDR1 and CDR2: SGHTA, FQGNSA. Trimming removed 4 bases from V and 6 bases from J; junction bases left unmatched: 5. This CDR3 has 13 residues. The clonotype originates from a man aged 30 to 39 in good health and CMV-seropositive. The genes are TRBV7-2 and TRBJ1-2, with 7 bases lining up with TRBD1. Sequencing was done on a sample of PBMCs. This chain's CDR3 is CASSSDRVDGYTF. Here the CDR3 DNA reads TGTGCCAGCAGCTCTGACAGGGTCGATGGCTACACCTTC.